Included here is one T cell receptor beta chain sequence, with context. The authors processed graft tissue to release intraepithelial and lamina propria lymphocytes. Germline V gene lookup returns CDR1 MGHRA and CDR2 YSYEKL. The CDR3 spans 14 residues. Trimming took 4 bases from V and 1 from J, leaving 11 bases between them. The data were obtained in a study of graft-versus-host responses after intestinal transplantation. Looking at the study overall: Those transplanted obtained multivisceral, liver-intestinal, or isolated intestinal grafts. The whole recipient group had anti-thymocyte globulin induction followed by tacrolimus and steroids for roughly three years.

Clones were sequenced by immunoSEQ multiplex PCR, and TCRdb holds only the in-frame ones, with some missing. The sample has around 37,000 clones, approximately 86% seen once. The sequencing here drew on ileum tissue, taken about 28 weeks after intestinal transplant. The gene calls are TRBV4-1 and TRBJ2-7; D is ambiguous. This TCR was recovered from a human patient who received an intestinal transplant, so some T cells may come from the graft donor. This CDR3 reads CASSLLLGSYEQYF. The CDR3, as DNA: TGCGCCAGCAGCCTCCTACTTGGGTCCTACGAGCAGTACTTC.